The rows below give T cell receptor beta chains drawn from one sample of a study of human T cells and chemical hapten exposure. TCRdb redid the calling of the RACE reads with MiXCR, one entry per CDR3 protein. This sample carries tens of thousands of distinct CDR3 sequences, 7.5% to 10% of them seen once, and the ten largest clones take more than 2.5%. This sample comprised whole blood, obtained in connection with sensitization to the hapten diphenylcyclopropenone (DPC). The receptors shown here come from a woman in her forties with alopecia areata. Some clones in this sample may be carry-over from other donors' samples. Each CDR3 is given with its conserved first and last residue.

V gene	J gene	CDR3 protein
TRBV6-6	TRBJ2-1	CASSQGGNEQFF
TRBV7-9	TRBJ2-3	CASSLSVADTQYF
TRBV28	TRBJ2-1	CASSPTGIVRNEQFF
TRBV4-2	TRBJ2-3	CASSPLGQGSPRTYTDTQYF
TRBV11-3	TRBJ1-1	CASSLDGREGHAEAFF
TRBV5-1	TRBJ1-5	CASSFWGPHNKQPQHF
TRBV6-2/TRBV6-3	TRBJ2-1	CASSPLSPVAGGFYNEQFF
TRBV6-2/TRBV6-3	TRBJ1-5	CASSPRKEYGKSHF
TRBV10-2	TRBJ2-5	CASIPRTGGRVAQGETQYF
TRBV5-1	TRBJ2-5	CASSPGRFQETQYF
TRBV7-9	TRBJ1-2	CASSLLGENYGYTF